These T cell receptor beta chains were read from a single sample in a study of control samples from healthy donors and cancer patients. Method: immunoSEQ multiplex PCR; TCRdb's copy keeps in-frame clones and lacks some. Among about 93,000 clones, less than 90% were seen once, and the ten largest hold approximately 15%. Sequencing used blood. The receptors were sampled from a woman between 65 and 79 years old in good health. The CDR3 runs from the conserved cysteine through the conserved F or W. The order of the fields is J gene, D gene, clone size, V gene, CDR3 DNA, CDR3 protein. D genes are given only for firm matches. Not all rows give a size; the values are once, few, many and, for expanded clones, a class.

J gene: TRBJ2-2; D gene: TRBD2; clone size: NA; V gene: TRBV11-3; CDR3 DNA: TGTGCCAGCAGCTCCGGGGGGGGTGCGAACACCGGGGAGCTGTTTTTT; CDR3 protein: CASSSGGGANTGELFF
J gene: TRBJ2-7; D gene: NA; clone size: NA; V gene: TRBV9; CDR3 DNA: TGTGCCAGCAGCCCGACCTTAAGGGGGAACAACGAGCAGTACTTC; CDR3 protein: CASSPTLRGNNEQYF
J gene: TRBJ1-1; D gene: NA; clone size: NA; V gene: TRBV6-2/TRBV6-3; CDR3 DNA: TGTGCCAGCAGTTACGGGACGGCGAACACTGAAGCTTTCTTT; CDR3 protein: CASSYGTANTEAFF
J gene: TRBJ1-2; D gene: TRBD1; clone size: NA; V gene: TRBV7-9; CDR3 DNA: TGTGCCAGCAGCCCCGACAGGGCCTCTGGCTACACCTTC; CDR3 protein: CASSPDRASGYTF
J gene: TRBJ2-7; D gene: NA; clone size: NA; V gene: TRBV6-2/TRBV6-3; CDR3 DNA: TGTGCCAGCAGTATGGACGGCTACGAGCAGTACTTC; CDR3 protein: CASSMDGYEQYF
J gene: TRBJ2-5; D gene: TRBD2; clone size: NA; V gene: TRBV6-5; CDR3 DNA: TGTGCCAGCGGTCTCGGGACTAGTGGAGAGACCCAGTACTTC; CDR3 protein: CASGLGTSGETQYF
J gene: TRBJ2-7; D gene: NA; clone size: NA; V gene: TRBV5-5; CDR3 DNA: TGTGCCAGCAGCTGGCAGACTGGGGTCGAGCAGTACTTC; CDR3 protein: CASSWQTGVEQYF
J gene: TRBJ2-5; D gene: NA; clone size: NA; V gene: TRBV2; CDR3 DNA: TGTGCCAGCAGTGAAGCGGGTAACTATCTTGAGACCCAGTACTTC; CDR3 protein: CASSEAGNYLETQYF
J gene: TRBJ1-6; D gene: NA; clone size: NA; V gene: TRBV28; CDR3 DNA: TGTGCCAGCAGCCCCCCACCTAATTCACCCCTCCACTTT; CDR3 protein: CASSPPPNSPLHF
J gene: TRBJ2-2; D gene: NA; clone size: few; V gene: TRBV6-5; CDR3 DNA: TGTGCCACCGGGGAGACAGCTGATACCGGGGAGCTGTTTTTT; CDR3 protein: CATGETADTGELFF
J gene: TRBJ2-1; D gene: TRBD1; clone size: NA; V gene: TRBV7-2; CDR3 DNA: TGTGCCAGCAGCCGGGACAGTGTCCCTGAGCAGTTCTTC; CDR3 protein: CASSRDSVPEQFF
J gene: TRBJ2-2; D gene: NA; clone size: NA; V gene: TRBV19; CDR3 DNA: TGTGCCAGTAGTATTGGACACCAGGTCACCGGGGAGCTGTTTTTT; CDR3 protein: CASSIGHQVTGELFF
J gene: TRBJ1-2; D gene: NA; clone size: NA; V gene: TRBV7-8; CDR3 DNA: TGTGCCAGCAGCTTGGAGGCCGCGTATGGCTACACCTTC; CDR3 protein: CASSLEAAYGYTF
J gene: TRBJ2-7; D gene: NA; clone size: NA; V gene: TRBV5-1; CDR3 DNA: TGCGCCAGCAGCGATTTACAGGGGAGGAACGAGCAGTACTTC; CDR3 protein: CASSDLQGRNEQYF
J gene: TRBJ1-1; D gene: NA; clone size: NA; V gene: TRBV6-5; CDR3 DNA: TGTGCCAGCAGTCAACAGGGATTGCCCGCTCGAGCTTTCTTT; CDR3 protein: CASSQQGLPARAFF
J gene: TRBJ2-7; D gene: NA; clone size: few; V gene: TRBV18; CDR3 DNA: TGTGCCAGCTCAGCCGGTGGGGACTACGAGCAGTACTTC; CDR3 protein: CASSAGGDYEQYF
J gene: TRBJ1-2; D gene: NA; clone size: once; V gene: TRBV6-6; CDR3 DNA: TGTGCCAGCAGTTCCCCTCGACGAGGGGTAAACTATGGCTACACCTTC; CDR3 protein: CASSSPRRGVNYGYTF